This T cell receptor (beta chain) comes out of a study of T-cell memory formation after mild COVID-19. Via MiXCR, TCRdb re-called the 5' RACE reads, giving one row per CDR3 protein. The data contain over 300,000 distinct CDR3 sequences, under 25% of them singletons. Trimming cost V 6 bases and J 11 bases, with 13 bases left between them. CDR1 is SEHNR, CDR2 FQNEAQ, per germline (reference sequence). The CDR3 covers 11 residues. The TCR originated in a man aged 18 to 29 who had mild COVID-19 (a few samples of this study predate the infection). Cell type and time point are not known. V usage is TRBV7-9 and J usage is TRBJ1-1; D is unresolved. Sample: PBMCs or a T cell subset sorted from them (not recorded which). The DNA for the CDR3 is TGTGCCAGCAGTGCGTTACTTGGCGCTTTCTTT. Protein sequence: CASSALLGAFF.